This T cell receptor (beta chain) is drawn from a study of CD8+CD57+ T cells in acquired aplastic anemia. This clonotype was counted many times. The authors sequenced patients whose flow cytometry had shown CD8+CD57+ cell expansion. Profiles of TCR beta VDJ and CDR3 were generated from a genomic DNA template. A single record per CDR3 protein comes from TCRdb applying MiXCR to the reads. This sample carries about 260,000 distinct CDR3 sequences, 70% to 85% of them seen once, and the ten largest clones take 35% to 50%. The sequencing sample was made of sorted CD4+, CD8+, or CD8+CD57+ T cells (not recorded which) from PBMCs. This receptor was identified in a human donor with aplastic anemia.

CDR3 sequence (DNA): TGTGCCAGCAGCGTAGCAGACGGGGAGGGTCAGAACACTGAAGCTTTCTTT. This codes for CASSVADGEGQNTEAFF. The V gene is TRBV9, the J gene TRBJ1-1; no clear D. The CDR3 totals 17 residues. CDR1 SGDLS and CDR2 YYNGEE come from the germline V gene. Trimming pared 0 bases from V and 1 base from J, leaving 16 bases between.